Presented here are 21 T cell receptor beta chains from one specimen sequenced in a study of shared clonotypes between healthy human individuals. The data were produced by immunoSEQ multiplex PCR, yet TCRdb's version contains in-frame clones alone and is incomplete. The sample includes approximately 180,000 clones, just under 95% of them seen just once. The source material was naive CD4+ T cells sorted from blood. Described subset: CD45RA+ positively selected. All receptors derive from a woman aged 30 to 39 in good health.

The rearrangement uses TRBV14 and TRBJ2-7, with D tentatively TRBD2 (6 bases). The V end was cut by 1 base, the J end by 0 bases, with 13 bases between. This CDR3 contains 16 residues. Germline CDR1 is SGHDN and CDR2 is FVKESK. The CDR3 region is CASSQVAAVSSYEQYF. In DNA, the CDR3 is TGTGCCAGCAGCCAAGTAGCGGCTGTGAGCTCCTACGAGCAGTACTTC.

The chain uses TRBV28 and TRBJ2-7; no firm D call. This CDR3 comprises 13 residues. The V end was cut by 7 bases, the J end by 4 bases, with 14 bases between. Germline CDR1 MDHEN, CDR2 SYDVKM. CDR3 in DNA: TGTGCCAGCACCGATGTTTGGGGTTACGAGCAGTACTTC. Translated: CASTDVWGYEQYF.

The V and J genes are TRBV5-1 and TRBJ1-5; tentative D call: TRBD1 (6 bases). Germline V gives CDR1 SGHRS, CDR2 YFSETQ. V lost 0 bases, J lost 7 bases, and 20 bases lay in between. This CDR3 has 17 amino acids. CDR3 loop: CASSLGGTGYPSQPQHF. The DNA of the CDR3 is TGCGCCAGCAGCTTGGGGGGAACAGGGTACCCTAGCCAGCCCCAGCATTTT.

V is TRBV6-1 and J is TRBJ2-7; weak D call: TRBD2 (7 bases). Germline assignment: CDR1 MNHNS and CDR2 SASEGT. This CDR3 is 16 amino acids long. V gave up 0 bases and J gave up 7 bases, with 19 bases separating them. CDR3 bases: TGTGCCAGCAGTGAAGCGTCTCGGGGGGCCTTGGGGGAGCAGTACTTC. It codes for CASSEASRGALGEQYF.

This chain uses TRBV7-2 with TRBJ2-1; 10 nucleotides align to TRBD2. Trimming at V came to 4 bases and at J to 4 bases, leaving 16 bases not matched to a gene. Germline V gene sequence: CDR1 SGHTA, CDR2 FQGNSA. The CDR3 has 19 amino acids. The CDR3 is CASSSPRTSGRGGYNEQFF. CDR3 sequence (DNA): TGTGCCAGCAGCTCGCCCCGGACTAGCGGTCGAGGCGGGTACAATGAGCAGTTCTTC.

V and J are TRBV1 and TRBJ2-7; the D call in the table, TRBD1, was not verified against the DNA. TRBV1 is termed a pseudogene. The CDR3 spans 13 residues. The CDR3 protein is CTSSRQPLGEQYF. The CDR3, as DNA: TGCACCAGCAGCCGACAGCCTCTTGGCGAGCAGTACTTC.

V is TRBV14 and J is TRBJ2-2, with TRBD2 as a possible D gene (6 bases). The V and J ends lost 1 base and 4 bases respectively, with 16 bases between them. From germline, CDR1 is SGHDN and CDR2 FVKESK. CDR3 length equals 17 residues. The CDR3 region is CASSQGAPGEPTGELFF. The CDR3 coding sequence is TGTGCCAGCAGCCAAGGAGCCCCGGGAGAGCCCACCGGGGAGCTGTTTTTT.

The chain joins TRBV27 to TRBJ1-4, with D possibly matching TRBD1 (5 bases). Germline loops: CDR1 MNHEY, CDR2 SMNVEV (reference sequence). CDR3 size: 15 residues. Between the trimmed V and J ends, which lost 5 bases and 8 bases, there was a span of 18 bases. The CDR3 reads CASSGGIGNEEKLFF. CDR3 nucleotide sequence: TGTGCCAGCAGTGGGGGGATAGGGAATGAGGAAAAACTGTTTTTT.

The chain joins TRBV7-8 to TRBJ1-1; 7 bases line up with TRBD1. The CDR3 consists of 17 residues. Germline lookup yields CDR1 SGHVS and CDR2 FQNEAQ. V lost 5 bases, J lost 5 bases, and 17 bases stayed unmatched. CDR3 DNA: TGTGCCAGCAGCAGAAGAGGACAGGATTTATGGGGAACTGAAGCTTTCTTT. Residues: CASSRRGQDLWGTEAFF. Variable domain in full (rest from reference TRBV7-8 and TRBJ1-1): GAGVSQSPRYKVAKRGQDVALRCDPISGHVSLFWYQQALGQGPEFLTYFQNEAQLDKSGLPSDRFFAERPEGSVSTLKIQRTQQEDSAVYLCASSRRGQDLWGTEAFFGQGTRLTVV.

This clone was seen just once. The chain carries TRBV5-5 and TRBJ2-7, with D possibly being TRBD2 (5 bases). Trimming shortened V by 3 bases and J by 5 bases, and 18 bases separated the two germline ends. The CDR3 covers 15 residues. Germline values: CDR1 SGHKS, CDR2 YYEKEE (reference sequence). CDR3 DNA: TGTGCCAGCAGCTCCGGAGCGGTGCCGGCCCACGAGCAGTACTTC. Protein: CASSSGAVPAHEQYF.

This rearrangement joins TRBV11-1 to TRBJ1-5, with D tentatively TRBD1 (5 bases). Germline V gene data show CDR1 as SGHAT and CDR2 as FQDESV (reference sequence). The CDR3 extends over 14 amino acids. The V and J ends lost 1 base and 7 bases respectively, with 11 bases between them. This chain's CDR3 is CASSLVGGSQPQHF. The CDR3 DNA follows: TGTGCCAGCAGCTTAGTGGGGGGATCACAGCCCCAGCATTTT.

The chain uses TRBV28 and TRBJ2-7; no reliable D call. Between the trimmed V and J ends, which lost 6 bases and 0 bases, there was a span of 12 bases. This CDR3 comprises 14 residues. Germline CDR1 is MDHEN and CDR2 is SYDVKM. The CDR3: CASRSDGPSYEQYF. In DNA form, the CDR3 reads TGTGCCAGCAGGTCTGACGGCCCCTCCTACGAGCAGTACTTC. The full variable domain, completed using reference TRBV28 and TRBJ2-7, is DVKVTQSSRYLVKRTGEKVFLECVQDMDHENMFWYRQDPGLGLRLIYFSYDVKMKEKGDIPEGYSVSREKKERFSLILESASTNQTSMYLCASRSDGPSYEQYFGPGTRLTVT.

The V gene is TRBV25-1, the J gene TRBJ1-4; tentative D call: TRBD1 (6 bases). The CDR3 is 14 residues long. The V and J ends lost 2 bases and 8 bases respectively, with 12 bases between them. Germline V gives CDR1 MGHDK, CDR2 SYGVNS. CDR3 coding DNA: TGTGCCAGCAGTGAAAGGGGGGCTAGAGAAAAACTGTTTTTT. It codes for CASSERGAREKLFF.

The chain carries TRBV6-5 and TRBJ2-7, with 8 bases that match TRBD1. The germline V gene has CDR1 MNHEY and CDR2 SVGAGI. The junction had 8 bases not matched to a gene; V was cut back by 5 bases and J by 5 bases. The CDR3 is made up of 14 amino acids. The CDR3 coding sequence is TGTGCCAGCAGTCGCCTCGGACAGGGAAACGAGCAGTACTTC. Translation: CASSRLGQGNEQYF.

V is TRBV6-1 and J is TRBJ1-5, with D unresolved. The CDR3 extends over 14 amino acids. Germline V gene sequence: CDR1 MNHNS, CDR2 SASEGT. Trimming stripped 4 bases from V and 4 bases from J, with 11 bases between. In DNA, the CDR3 is TGTGCCAGCAGTGGCCATGGGGAGAATCAGCCCCAGCATTTT. It codes for CASSGHGENQPQHF.

CDR3 protein: CASSLDRRYEQYF. In DNA form, the CDR3 reads TGCGCCAGCAGCTTGGACAGGCGGTACGAGCAGTACTTC. The chain links TRBV5-1 to TRBJ2-7; maybe TRBD1 (5 bases). This CDR3 comprises 13 residues. The V and J ends lost 0 bases and 4 bases respectively, with 8 bases between them. CDR1 is SGHRS, CDR2 YFSETQ, per germline. Filled out from reference TRBV5-1 and TRBJ2-7, the complete variable domain reads KAGVTQTPRYLIKTRGQQVTLSCSPISGHRSVSWYQQTPGQGLQFLFEYFSETQRNKGNFPGRFSGRQFSNSRSEMNVSTLELGDSALYLCASSLDRRYEQYFGPGTRLTVT.

This rearrangement joins TRBV11-3 to TRBJ2-7; tentative D call: TRBD1 (5 bases). Trimming cost V 6 bases and J 0 bases, with 12 bases left between them. The germline V gene encodes CDR1 SGHNT and CDR2 YENEEA. The CDR3 is 14 residues long. CDR3 in amino acids: CASSPRQSSYEQYF. The CDR3 DNA sequence: TGTGCCAGCAGTCCTCGACAGAGCTCCTACGAGCAGTACTTC.

This clone was seen just once. V gene TRBV15 combines with J gene TRBJ1-5, with D tentatively TRBD1 (6 bases). The V and J ends lost 3 bases and 7 bases respectively, with 13 bases between them. CDR1 and CDR2 from the germline V gene are LNHNV and YYDKDF (reference sequence). The CDR3 runs to 14 residues. As DNA, the CDR3 is TGTGCCACCAGCAGGGGGGGCTCGCGGCAGCCCCAGCATTTT. Amino acid sequence: CATSRGGSRQPQHF.

The rearrangement uses TRBV7-9 and TRBJ2-3, with 9 nucleotides matching TRBD2. This CDR3 contains 16 residues. V lost 3 bases to trimming and J lost 3 bases; unmatched junction nucleotides: 7. CDR1 is SEHNR, CDR2 FQNEAQ, per germline (reference sequence). In DNA form, the CDR3 reads TGTGCCAGCAGCTTTTCGGCGGGAGGGGGTACAGATACGCAGTATTTT. It is translated as CASSFSAGGGTDTQYF.

The chain joins TRBV5-6 to TRBJ1-3, with D perhaps TRBD1 (5 bases). The CDR3 runs 16 residues. Germline V gives CDR1 SGHDT, CDR2 YYEEEE. V lost 1 base, J lost 3 bases, and 14 bases lay in between. The CDR3 DNA sequence: TGTGCCAGCAGCTTGAGAGGGGTTGTTGGTGGAAACACCATATATTTT. It specifies CASSLRGVVGGNTIYF.

This chain links TRBV5-1 with TRBJ2-1, with 9 bases matching TRBD1. Germline trimming cut 1 base from V and 7 bases from J; bases unmatched to any gene: 6. This CDR3 spans 15 amino acids. CDR1 and CDR2 (germline): SGHRS, YFSETQ. The DNA for the CDR3 is TGCGCCAGCAGCTTGATTGGGGGACAGGGAAATGAGCAGTTCTTC. It specifies CASSLIGGQGNEQFF.